These 24 T cell receptor beta chains originate from one sample sequenced in a study of blood T cell repertoires in COVID-19. Profiling relied on immunoSEQ multiplex PCR, and the TCRdb table lists in-frame clones only, not all of them. Here the sample spans some 500,000 clones, 85% to 90% being singletons. Source material: peripheral blood. The origin of the receptors is a woman aged 50 to 65 with COVID-19, enrolled during active disease.

The chain uses TRBV5-1 and TRBJ1-1, with D maybe TRBD1 (6 bases). The length of the CDR3 is 14 residues. Germline V CDR1 and CDR2: SGHRS, YFSETQ. Trimming took 3 bases from V and 3 from J, leaving 12 bases between them. The CDR3 DNA is TGCGCCAGCAGCTCCTACAGGGTTGACACTGAAGCTTTCTTT. Its protein product is CASSSYRVDTEAFF.

This clone was recorded a few times. This chain joins TRBV7-8 and TRBJ2-1; the D gene is possibly TRBD2 (6 bases). Trimming left V 1 base short and J 7 bases short, with 8 bases between. Germline V lookup: CDR1 SGHVS, CDR2 FQNEAQ. The CDR3 runs 13 residues. The CDR3 is CASSLVGRNEQFF. As DNA, the CDR3 is TGTGCCAGCAGCTTAGTTGGGAGGAATGAGCAGTTCTTC. Variable domain in full (rest from reference TRBV7-8 and TRBJ2-1): GAGVSQSPRYKVAKRGQDVALRCDPISGHVSLFWYQQALGQGPEFLTYFQNEAQLDKSGLPSDRFFAERPEGSVSTLKIQRTQQEDSAVYLCASSLVGRNEQFFGPGTRLTVL.

The rearrangement joins TRBV11-2 to TRBJ1-6; weak D call: TRBD1 (6 bases). The germline V gene has CDR1 SGHAT and CDR2 FQNNGV. The CDR3 runs to 17 residues. The V end was cut by 1 base, the J end by 8 bases, with 18 bases between. The CDR3 protein is CASSLGGRNWFDSPLHF. The CDR3 nucleotides read TGTGCCAGCAGCTTAGGGGGGCGGAATTGGTTTGATTCACCCCTCCACTTT.

The genes are TRBV10-3 and TRBJ1-2; 9 bases agree with TRBD1. Germline V gene lookup returns CDR1 ENHRY and CDR2 SYGVKD. V shed 6 bases, J shed 6 bases, and the junction held 5 bases outside the gene matches. This CDR3 spans 13 amino acids. This CDR3 is CAIRWTGDDGYTF. CDR3 nucleotides: TGTGCCATCAGGTGGACAGGGGATGATGGCTACACCTTC.

Worth noting for this clone: The identical CDR3 is also encoded by other nucleotide sequences in the sample. CDR3 DNA sequence: TGTGCCAGCAGCGTAGCTTCTAACACTGAAGCTTTCTTT. This codes for CASSVASNTEAFF. The chain has TRBV9 and TRBJ1-1; no clear D gene. V lost 0 bases, J lost 2 bases, and 5 bases lay in between. This CDR3 spans 13 amino acids. Germline CDR1 is SGDLS and CDR2 is YYNGEE.

The chain joins TRBV6-5 to TRBJ1-6; the D gene is possibly TRBD1 (6 bases). Trimming removed 5 bases at V and 7 bases at J, with 12 bases between. This CDR3 is 14 amino acids long. The germline V gene encodes CDR1 MNHEY and CDR2 SVGAGI. The CDR3 DNA reads as TGTGCCAGCAGTCCGGGACACCTCAATTCACCCCTCCACTTT. Translation gives CASSPGHLNSPLHF.

The chain couples TRBV28 to TRBJ1-4; D is uncertain. There are 14 residues in the CDR3. CDR1 is MDHEN and CDR2 is SYDVKM in the germline V gene. V was trimmed by 5 bases and J by 7 bases, leaving 14 bases between them. DNA of the CDR3: TGTGCCAGCAGTCTTCCCTCACGGGGTGAAAAACTGTTTTTT. Translated, it gives CASSLPSRGEKLFF.

The chain has TRBV30 and TRBJ2-3, with 7 bases aligning to TRBD1. V lost 5 bases and J lost 2; bases outside the gene matches: 4. The CDR3 sequence is 13 residues long. Germline values: CDR1 GTSNPN, CDR2 SVGIG (reference sequence). The chain's CDR3 is CAWHRGPTDTQYF. The DNA of the CDR3 is TGTGCCTGGCACAGGGGCCCCACAGATACGCAGTATTTT. The full variable domain, completed using reference TRBV30 and TRBJ2-3, is SQTIHQWPATLVQPVGSPLSLECTVEGTSNPNLYWYRQAAGRGLQLLFYSVGIGQISSEVPQNLSASRPQDRQFILSSKKLLLSDSGFYLCAWHRGPTDTQYFGPGTRLTVL.

The V call is TRBV30, the J call TRBJ2-3; no reliable D call. The CDR3 has 14 residues. CDR1 is GTSNPN and CDR2 is SVGIG in the germline V gene (reference sequence). The ends were cut back, 2 bases at V and 4 bases at J, with 13 bases in the middle. The DNA of the CDR3 is TGTGCCTGGAGTCTAGATCGCCCACCAGATACGCAGTATTTT. It codes for CAWSLDRPPDTQYF.

The chain joins TRBV27 to TRBJ1-2, with no clear D. The CDR3 sequence is 14 residues long. CDR1 and CDR2 (germline): MNHEY, SMNVEV (reference sequence). V lost 4 bases, J lost 4 bases, and 13 bases lay in between. The CDR3 DNA follows: TGTGCCAGCAGTTCTCTCTCAGGTCTCTATGGCTACACCTTC. It encodes CASSSLSGLYGYTF.

The chain joins TRBV19 to TRBJ1-4; the D gene is possibly TRBD1 (6 bases). V was shortened by 5 bases and J by 4 bases, with 17 bases between the two germline ends. Germline CDR1 is LNHDA and CDR2 is SQIVND (reference sequence). The CDR3 contains 16 residues. The CDR3 protein is CASSLYGQPINEKLFF. The CDR3 DNA follows: TGTGCCAGTAGTCTCTACGGACAGCCGATTAATGAAAAACTGTTTTTT. The whole variable domain, remainder taken from reference TRBV19 and TRBJ1-4, is DGGITQSPKYLFRKEGQNVTLSCEQNLNHDAMYWYRQDPGQGLRLIYYSQIVNDFQKGDIAEGYSVSREKKESFPLTVTSAQKNPTAFYLCASSLYGQPINEKLFFGSGTQLSVL.

The gene calls are TRBV5-1 and TRBJ2-1; TRBD1 might be the D (5 bases). Between the trimmed V and J ends, which lost 1 base and 8 bases, there was a span of 13 bases. The CDR3 is 14 amino acids. CDR1 is SGHRS and CDR2 is YFSETQ in the germline V gene. The CDR3 is CASSLSPQGYEQFF. In DNA, the CDR3 is TGCGCCAGCAGCTTGAGTCCCCAGGGCTATGAGCAGTTCTTC.

As for this clone: The same CDR3 also results from other DNA sequences found in this sample. The rearrangement joins TRBV9 to TRBJ1-2; D may be TRBD1 (6 bases). V dropped 0 bases and J dropped 5 bases, with 11 bases sitting between them. This CDR3 spans 14 amino acids. Per germline, CDR1 SGDLS and CDR2 YYNGEE. This CDR3 reads CASSVGTASYGYTF. The DNA for the CDR3 is TGTGCCAGCAGCGTAGGGACAGCTTCGTATGGCTACACCTTC. Looking up the rest from reference TRBV9 and TRBJ1-2 gives the full variable domain: DSGVTQTPKHLITATGQRVTLRCSPRSGDLSVYWYQQSLDQGLQFLIQYYNGEERAKGNILERFSAQQFPDLHSELNLSSLELGDSALYFCASSVGTASYGYTFGSGTRLTVV.

The V gene is TRBV28, the J gene TRBJ1-4; 7 bases align to TRBD1. The ends lost 9 bases at V and 0 bases at J; junction bases unmatched: 4. CDR1 is MDHEN, CDR2 SYDVKM, per germline. The CDR3 is 14 residues long. The CDR3 DNA follows: TGTGCCAGGACAGGGACCTCAACTAATGAAAAACTGTTTTTT. It specifies CARTGTSTNEKLFF.

This chain links TRBV4-2 with TRBJ2-7, with D maybe TRBD2 (7 bases). V was shortened by 1 base and J by 5 bases, with 18 bases between the two germline ends. The CDR3 loop spans 16 amino acids. CDR1 LGHNA and CDR2 YNFKEQ come from the germline V gene. In DNA, the CDR3 is TGTGCCAGCAGCCAAGGGGGGGGCCAGGGCCCAGACGAGCAGTACTTC. It encodes CASSQGGGQGPDEQYF.

This clone occurred once. This chain uses TRBV27 with TRBJ2-7; 10 bases line up with TRBD1. Germline trimming cut 6 bases from V and 5 bases from J; bases unmatched to any gene: 10. In germline, CDR1 is MNHEY, CDR2 SMNVEV (reference sequence). The CDR3 has 15 residues. For the CDR3, the DNA is TGTGCCAGCAGATCGCCAGGGACAGGGGCACACGAGCAGTACTTC. It yields the protein CASRSPGTGAHEQYF.

This clone was seen a single time. V and J are TRBV19 and TRBJ2-1; maybe TRBD2 (6 bases). The CDR3 is made up of 17 amino acids. The V end was cut by 3 bases, the J end by 4 bases, with 19 bases between. CDR1 is LNHDA, CDR2 SQIVND, per germline (reference sequence). The DNA of the CDR3 is TGTGCCAGTAGTATGAAGTCGAGGGACTGGATTTACAATGAGCAGTTCTTC. Its translation is CASSMKSRDWIYNEQFF.

The chain employs TRBV19 and TRBJ1-3; no reliable D call. Trimming shortened V by 7 bases and J by 9 bases, and 16 bases separated the two germline ends. This CDR3 has 13 amino acids. Germline CDR1 reads LNHDA; CDR2 reads SQIVND (reference sequence). CDR3 sequence (DNA): TGTGCCAGTAACCCTGGACTGTTCGGCACCATATATTTT. Amino acids: CASNPGLFGTIYF.

V gene TRBV6-2 or TRBV6-3 combines with J gene TRBJ2-3; the D gene is possibly TRBD1 (5 bases). The germline V gene has CDR1 MNHEY and CDR2 SVGEGT. Trimming cost V 2 bases and J 5 bases, with 14 bases left between them. The CDR3 consists of 15 residues. CDR3 loop: CASSYGQGGEDTQYF. In DNA form, the CDR3 reads TGTGCCAGCAGTTACGGCCAGGGTGGGGAAGATACGCAGTATTTT.

The CDR3 loop reads CASSAFGLAGDTDTQYF. The CDR3 DNA sequence: TGCGCCAGCAGCGCCTTCGGACTAGCGGGGGACACAGATACGCAGTATTTT. The V gene is TRBV4-1, the J gene TRBJ2-3; 13 bases match TRBD2. CDR1 MGHRA and CDR2 YSYEKL come from the germline V gene. The length of the CDR3 is 17 residues. The V and J ends lost 5 bases and 2 bases, in that order; junction bases with no gene match: 7.

V gene TRBV7-6 combines with J gene TRBJ1-6; TRBD1 might be the D (6 bases). The CDR3 totals 14 residues. Germline V gives CDR1 SGHVS, CDR2 FNYEAQ. The V end lost 2 bases, the J end lost 7 bases, and 9 bases lay between the germline ends. The CDR3 nucleotides read TGTGCCAGCAGCTTAAGGGGGGGAAATTCACCCCTCCACTTT. This encodes CASSLRGGNSPLHF. Based on the CDR3 plus reference TRBV7-6 and TRBJ1-6, the full variable domain is GAGVSQSPRYKVTKRGQDVALRCDPISGHVSLYWYRQALGQGPEFLTYFNYEAQQDKSGLPNDRFSAERPEGSISTLTIQRTEQRDSAMYRCASSLRGGNSPLHFGNGTRLTVT.

This sequence joins TRBV5-1 and TRBJ2-6; perhaps TRBD1 as D (5 bases). Germline values: CDR1 SGHRS, CDR2 YFSETQ. Trimming removed 0 bases at V and 8 bases at J, with 9 bases between. The CDR3 has 14 residues. The chain's CDR3 is CASSLAGLPNVLTF. CDR3 sequence (DNA): TGCGCCAGCAGCTTGGCAGGGCTGCCCAACGTCCTGACTTTC. Supplemented by reference TRBV5-1 and TRBJ2-6, the full variable domain reads KAGVTQTPRYLIKTRGQQVTLSCSPISGHRSVSWYQQTPGQGLQFLFEYFSETQRNKGNFPGRFSGRQFSNSRSEMNVSTLELGDSALYLCASSLAGLPNVLTFGAGSRLTVL.

This clone was found once. This rearrangement joins TRBV7-9 to TRBJ1-1, with TRBD1 matching over 9 bases. This CDR3 has 18 residues. CDR1 and CDR2 from the germline V gene are SEHNR and FQNEAQ (reference sequence). The J segment lost 0 bases and the V segment lost 8 bases, leaving 16 bases of the junction unmatched. Here the CDR3 DNA reads TGTGCCAGCCGAGGGGGTACGTCGGACAGGGGTCTGAACACTGAAGCTTTCTTT. This gives the protein CASRGGTSDRGLNTEAFF.

This clone was observed once. This chain joins TRBV18 and TRBJ1-1; 9 positions agree with TRBD1. Unmatched junction bases numbered 4, after V lost 6 bases and J lost 5 bases. Germline V gene lookup returns CDR1 KGHSH and CDR2 LQKENI. This CDR3 has 13 residues. This chain's CDR3 is CASSGTGMTEAFF. The CDR3, as DNA: TGTGCCAGCTCCGGGACAGGGATGACTGAAGCTTTCTTT.